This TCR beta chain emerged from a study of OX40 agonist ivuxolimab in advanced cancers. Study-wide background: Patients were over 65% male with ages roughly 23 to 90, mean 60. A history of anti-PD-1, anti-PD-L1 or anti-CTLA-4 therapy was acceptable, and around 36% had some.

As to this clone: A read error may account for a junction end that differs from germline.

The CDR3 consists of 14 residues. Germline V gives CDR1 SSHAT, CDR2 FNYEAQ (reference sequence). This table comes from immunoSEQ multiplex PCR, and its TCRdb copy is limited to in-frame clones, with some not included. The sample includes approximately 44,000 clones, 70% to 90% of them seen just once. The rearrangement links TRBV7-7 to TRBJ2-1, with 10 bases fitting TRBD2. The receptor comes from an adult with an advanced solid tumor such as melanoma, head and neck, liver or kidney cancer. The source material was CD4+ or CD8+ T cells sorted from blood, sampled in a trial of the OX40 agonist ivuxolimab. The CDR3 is CASKTGLADNEQFF. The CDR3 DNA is TGTGCTAGCAAAACCGGACTAGCGGACAATGAGCAGTTCTTC.